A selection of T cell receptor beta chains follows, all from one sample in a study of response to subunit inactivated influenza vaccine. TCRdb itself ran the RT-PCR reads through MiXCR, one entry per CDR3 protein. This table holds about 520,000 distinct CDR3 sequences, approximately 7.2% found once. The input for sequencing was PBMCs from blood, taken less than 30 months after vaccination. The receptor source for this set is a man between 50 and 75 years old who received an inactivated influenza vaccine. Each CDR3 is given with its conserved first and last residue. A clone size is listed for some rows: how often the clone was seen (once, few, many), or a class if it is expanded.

CDR3aa: CASIGADTQYF
abundance: .
len: 11
j_gene: TRBJ2-3
v_gene: TRBV7-2

CDR3aa: CSAQRTATNEKLFF
abundance: many
len: 14
j_gene: TRBJ1-4
v_gene: TRBV20-1

CDR3aa: CASSLTYSGRVYNEQFF
abundance: few
len: 17
j_gene: TRBJ2-1
v_gene: TRBV5-1

CDR3aa: CASSLVRQGAQSSYNEQFF
abundance: few
len: 19
j_gene: TRBJ2-1
v_gene: TRBV11-1

CDR3aa: CASSLVVSLASYNEQFF
abundance: many
len: 17
j_gene: TRBJ2-1
v_gene: TRBV12-3/TRBV12-4

CDR3aa: CATQAWGGNGYTF
abundance: .
len: 13
j_gene: TRBJ1-2
v_gene: TRBV7-9

CDR3aa: CSALDTSNQPQHF
abundance: few
len: 13
j_gene: TRBJ1-5
v_gene: TRBV20-1

CDR3aa: CATAETYGGDEQFF
abundance: .
len: 14
j_gene: TRBJ2-1
v_gene: TRBV12-3/TRBV12-4

CDR3aa: CASSSEREDHHEQYF
abundance: few
len: 15
j_gene: TRBJ2-7
v_gene: TRBV5-6

CDR3aa: CASSERGLGETQYF
abundance: few
len: 14
j_gene: TRBJ2-5
v_gene: TRBV6-1

CDR3aa: CAAGAYNEQFF
abundance: few
len: 11
j_gene: TRBJ2-1
v_gene: TRBV28

CDR3aa: CASSQDWTLRETQYF
abundance: .
len: 15
j_gene: TRBJ2-5
v_gene: TRBV4-2

CDR3aa: CASSFGGGSYGYTF
abundance: few
len: 14
j_gene: TRBJ1-2
v_gene: TRBV28

CDR3aa: CASSDRTSAREQYF
abundance: few
len: 14
j_gene: TRBJ2-7
v_gene: TRBV2

CDR3aa: CASSQKSVNTEAFF
abundance: .
len: 14
j_gene: TRBJ1-1
v_gene: TRBV16

CDR3aa: CASSQVISNTEAFF
abundance: few
len: 14
j_gene: TRBJ1-1
v_gene: TRBV4-1